The sequence of this TCR beta chain was determined in a study of blood T cell repertoires in COVID-19. Study at large: The origin of the acute and convalescent COVID-19 samples was the United States, Italy and Spain.

TCRdb keeps only in-frame clones here, not all; method: immunoSEQ multiplex PCR. The table has about 90,000 clones, about 85% seen once. The CDR3 loop spans 19 amino acids. Germline CDR1 and CDR2: LNHDA and SQIVND (reference sequence). The V segment lost 4 bases and the J segment 4 bases; nucleotides outside the gene matches: 19. The sequencing sample was made of peripheral blood. The TCR sequence derives from an older woman with active or convalescent COVID-19. The gene calls are TRBV19 and TRBJ2-7; 10 bases match TRBD2. CDR3 in DNA: TGTGCCAGTAGTACTTACCAGTCCAGCGGGGGGGCCGGCATATACGAGCAGTACTTC. It yields the protein CASSTYQSSGGAGIYEQYF.